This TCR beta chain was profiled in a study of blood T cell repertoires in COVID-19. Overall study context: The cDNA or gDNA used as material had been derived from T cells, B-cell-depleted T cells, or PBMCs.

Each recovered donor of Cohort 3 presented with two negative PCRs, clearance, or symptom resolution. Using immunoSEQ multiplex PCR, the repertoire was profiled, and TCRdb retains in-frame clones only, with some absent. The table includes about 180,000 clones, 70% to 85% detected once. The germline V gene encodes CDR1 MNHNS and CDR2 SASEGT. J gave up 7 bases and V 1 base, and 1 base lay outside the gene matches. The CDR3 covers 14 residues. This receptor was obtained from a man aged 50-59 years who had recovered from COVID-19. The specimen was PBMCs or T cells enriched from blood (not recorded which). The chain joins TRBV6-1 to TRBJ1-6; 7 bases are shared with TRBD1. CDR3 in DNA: TGTGCCAGCAGTGAAGTGACAGGGAATTCACCCCTCCACTTT. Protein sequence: CASSEVTGNSPLHF.